The 11 T cell receptor beta chains in this list originate from one sample, sequenced in a study of patients and donors after allogeneic stem cell transplantation. MiXCR, run by TCRdb on the RT-PCR reads, gives a single entry per CDR3 protein. The sample consists of about 110,000 distinct CDR3 sequences, around 33% of them appearing once. Sequences were obtained from blood, either unsorted or a sorted T cell fraction (not recorded which). These receptors originate from a human donor who was either an allogeneic HSCT recipient or a stem cell or donor lymphocyte infusion donor (not recorded which). It is not recorded whose cells these are; they may come from a transplant donor.

The chain carries TRBV24-1 and TRBJ1-5; a possible D gene is TRBD1 (5 bases). Germline V CDR1 and CDR2: KGHDR, SFDVKD. Trimming took 2 bases from V and 3 from J, leaving 10 bases between them. The CDR3 loop spans 15 amino acids. CDR3 residues: CATSDSRGPNQPQHF. As DNA, the CDR3 is TGTGCCACCAGTGATTCTAGGGGACCCAATCAGCCCCAGCATTTT.

This clonotype was detected only a few times. This rearrangement joins TRBV10-3 to TRBJ2-2; D remains ambiguous. V dropped 8 bases and J dropped 2 bases, with 3 bases sitting between them. The CDR3 is 11 residues long. The germline CDR1 and CDR2 sequences are ENHRY and SYGVKD. CDR3 loop: CAILNTGELFF. CDR3 coding DNA: TGTGCCATCCTAAACACCGGGGAGCTGTTTTTT.

The chain is built from TRBV6-2 or TRBV6-3 and TRBJ2-5; D not certain. Germline values: CDR1 MNHEY, CDR2 SVGEGT. Trimming left V 0 bases short and J 8 bases short, with 7 bases between. The CDR3 is 12 amino acids. Here the CDR3 DNA reads TGTGCCAGCAGTTACTCGTCTGCTACCCAGTACTTC. It specifies CASSYSSATQYF.

The chain uses TRBV9 and TRBJ2-1, with 11 bases aligning to TRBD2. This CDR3 has 15 residues. Trimming removed 0 bases from V and 7 bases from J; junction bases left unmatched: 3. Germline V gene sequence: CDR1 SGDLS, CDR2 YYNGEE. The CDR3 is CASSVGASGRNEQFF. The CDR3 DNA follows: TGTGCCAGCAGCGTAGGGGCTAGCGGGAGGAATGAGCAGTTCTTC.

This CDR3 reads CASSLTGDQPQHF. CDR3 sequence (DNA): TGTGCCAGCAGTTTGACAGGGGATCAGCCCCAGCATTTT. The genes are TRBV6-6 and TRBJ1-5; 8 nucleotides match TRBD1. This CDR3 contains 13 residues. Looked up from germline, CDR1 is MNHNY and CDR2 is SVGAGI (reference sequence). The J segment lost 5 bases and the V segment lost 4 bases, leaving 1 base of the junction unmatched.

This clonotype has ten or more counts. The chain recombines TRBV7-9 with TRBJ1-2; D uncertain. Per germline, CDR1 SEHNR and CDR2 FQNEAQ (reference sequence). V lost 6 bases and J lost 8, with 19 bases in between. The CDR3 has 14 residues. The CDR3 is CASSYTTFYDGYTF. The CDR3 nucleotides read TGTGCCAGCAGTTACACAACGTTCTATGACGGCTACACCTTC. Looking up the rest from reference TRBV7-9 and TRBJ1-2 gives the full variable domain: DTGVSQNPRHKITKRGQNVTFRCDPISEHNRLYWYRQTLGQGPEFLTYFQNEAQLEKSRLLSDRFSAERPKGSFSTLEIQRTEQGDSAMYLCASSYTTFYDGYTFGSGTRLTVV.

A note on this clonotype: This may come from a read error, since a much larger clone is one base off. The chain combines TRBV4-2 with TRBJ1-1, with TRBD1 as a possible D gene (5 bases). The CDR3 runs to 18 residues. From germline, CDR1 is LGHNA and CDR2 YNFKEQ. CDR3 region: CASSQDPGRIYMNAEAFF. Here the CDR3 DNA reads TGTGCCAGCAGCCAAGATCCGGGACGGATTTATATGAACGCTGAAGCTTTCTTT.

The chain joins TRBV7-9 to TRBJ1-4; unclear D gene. Germline CDR1 and CDR2: SEHNR and FQNEAQ (reference sequence). The CDR3 loop spans 12 amino acids. Trimming cost V 2 bases and J 8 bases, with 6 bases left between them. CDR3 loop: CASSLTEEKLFF. CDR3 nucleotide sequence: TGTGCCAGCAGCTTAACCGAAGAAAAACTGTTTTTT.

This clonotype was counted a few times. The gene calls are TRBV20-1 and TRBJ2-7; D possibly corresponds to TRBD1 (5 bases). V lost 6 bases to trimming and J lost 0 bases, with 18 bases between them. The CDR3 contains 15 residues. CDR1 and CDR2 from the germline V gene are DFQATT and SNEGSKA (reference sequence). The CDR3 nucleotides read TGCAGTGCCGCAGAACAGGAGAAAAGCTCCTACGAGCAGTACTTC. Its protein is CSAAEQEKSSYEQYF.

This clonotype has only a few counts. This chain links TRBV15 with TRBJ1-2, with TRBD1 identical over 9 bases. The CDR3 length is 14 residues. Per germline, CDR1 LNHNV and CDR2 YYDKDF (reference sequence). With V trimmed by 4 bases and J by 6 bases, 6 bases remained unmatched. CDR3 sequence: CATSIGNRGHGYTF. The CDR3 nucleotides are TGTGCCACCAGCATAGGGAACAGGGGGCATGGCTACACCTTC.

This chain joins TRBV7-3 and TRBJ1-2; the match to TRBD1 covers 7 bases. The CDR3 sequence is 16 residues long. Germline assignment: CDR1 SGHTA and CDR2 FQGTGA. J gave up 7 bases and V 2 bases, and 13 bases lay outside the gene matches. CDR3 bases: TGTGCCAGCAGCTTATACCCCACAACAGGGGACAGTGGCTACACCTTC. Amino acid sequence: CASSLYPTTGDSGYTF.